The 24 T cell receptor beta chains below come from one sample, sequenced in a study of blood T cells in healthy people across ages. The authors ran a second PCR of roughly 6 to 12 cycles using a sample-barcoded 5' primer and a J-beta primer mix. TCRdb analysed the 5' RACE reads with MiXCR anew, one entry per CDR3 protein. In the table there are 600,000 or so distinct CDR3 sequences, 40% to 55% of which are singletons. The sample comprised blood. The receptors come from a man older than 75 in good health.

The chain carries TRBV6-1 and TRBJ2-7, with TRBD2 as a possible D gene (5 bases). V lost 7 bases to trimming and J lost 3 bases, with 13 bases between them. In germline, CDR1 is MNHNS, CDR2 SASEGT. The CDR3 extends over 13 amino acids. The CDR3 DNA reads as TGTGCCAGCACCCTGGGAGCAAACTACGAGCAGTACTTC. It is translated as CASTLGANYEQYF.

This clonotype was seen more than once but under ten times. This chain links TRBV3-1 with TRBJ2-1; D is undetermined. Per germline, CDR1 LGHDT and CDR2 YNNKEL (reference sequence). Trimming removed 4 bases from V and 2 bases from J, with 6 bases in between. The CDR3 totals 13 residues. The DNA of the CDR3 is TGTGCCAGCAGCCCCCCGACCTACAATGAGCAGTTCTTC. This codes for CASSPPTYNEQFF.

The gene calls are TRBV20-1 and TRBJ2-1; D is ambiguous. The CDR3 loop spans 15 amino acids. Trimming removed 6 bases at V and 7 bases at J, with 22 bases between. Germline CDR1 is DFQATT and CDR2 is SNEGSKA (reference sequence). The CDR3 DNA sequence: TGCAGTGCAACGGGTAGAGAGACCGTGGGGAATGAGCAGTTCTTC. Its translation is CSATGRETVGNEQFF.

This clonotype was found many times. This chain uses TRBV6-6 with TRBJ1-5; D perhaps matches TRBD1 (5 bases). V was shortened by 7 bases and J by 6 bases, with 16 bases between the two germline ends. CDR1 and CDR2 from the germline V gene are MNHNY and SVGAGI (reference sequence). The CDR3 spans 14 residues. CDR3 region: CASTSQGLSQPQHF. CDR3 coding DNA: TGTGCCAGCACCTCCCAGGGACTAAGTCAGCCCCAGCATTTT.

For this clonotype: This may be a read error, as it is one base from a much larger clone. The V and J genes are TRBV11-2 and TRBJ2-3; 15 positions agree with TRBD2. The CDR3 length is 17 residues. Germline CDR1 is SGHAT and CDR2 is FQNNGV. The chain's CDR3 is CASKRTSGGARTGTQYF. The CDR3 DNA is TGTGCCAGCAAAAGGACTAGCGGGGGGGCCCGTACAGGTACGCAGTATTTT.

The chain links TRBV29-1 to TRBJ2-1; the match to TRBD2 covers 11 bases. V lost 3 bases and J lost 2; bases outside the gene matches: 6. Germline V gene data show CDR1 as SQVTM and CDR2 as ANQGSEA. The CDR3 has 16 amino acids. CDR3 region: CSVDYSGGVTYNEQFF. The DNA of the CDR3 is TGCAGCGTTGATTATAGCGGGGGGGTCACCTACAATGAGCAGTTCTTC.

V and J are TRBV29-1 and TRBJ1-5, with TRBD1 matching over 7 bases. This CDR3 is built from 13 residues. The J segment lost 12 bases and the V segment lost 7 bases, leaving 15 bases of the junction unmatched. Germline CDR1 SQVTM, CDR2 ANQGSEA. Here the CDR3 reads CSAGDRDDGVQHF. DNA for the CDR3: TGCAGCGCGGGAGACAGGGATGATGGTGTCCAGCATTTT.

With regard to this clonotype: Given a much more abundant clone one base away, this may be a read error. This rearrangement joins TRBV4-1 to TRBJ2-5; D is unresolved. CDR1 and CDR2 (germline): MGHRA, YSYEKL. The CDR3 is 15 amino acids. V shed 4 bases and J shed 5 bases, with 17 bases lying between them. In nucleotides, the CDR3 is TGCGCCAGCAGCCTAGAAGGGATAGCCTTGGAGACCCAGTACTTC. This translates into CASSLEGIALETQYF.

J is TRBJ2-4 and V is TRBV4-3; TRBD1 is a possible D gene (6 bases). The better agreement between TRBJ2-7 and the DNA end casts doubt on the J call. This CDR3 contains 16 residues. The germline V gene encodes CDR1 LGHNA and CDR2 YSLEER. The CDR3 DNA reads as TGCGCCAGCAGCCAAGATGGCGGCACAGGGAGATACGAGCAGTACTTC. Translated: CASSQDGGTGRYEQYF.

This rearrangement joins TRBV9 to TRBJ2-4; 10 nucleotides line up with TRBD1. Matching the DNA end better, TRBJ2-7 makes the J call doubtful. Germline V gene data show CDR1 as SGDLS and CDR2 as YYNGEE. The CDR3 is 14 amino acids. The CDR3 sequence is CASSETGGEYEQYF. The CDR3 DNA reads TGTGCCAGCAGCGAGACAGGGGGCGAATACGAGCAGTACTTC.

The V and J genes are TRBV19 and TRBJ2-3; D is unresolved. The germline V gene encodes CDR1 LNHDA and CDR2 SQIVND (reference sequence). CDR3 length equals 14 residues. With 4 bases removed from V and 6 bases from J, the gap between germline ends came to 14 bases. CDR3 DNA: TGTGCCAGTAGTACCCCCGATGAGGCGGATACGCAGTATTTT. Encoded protein: CASSTPDEADTQYF.

This clonotype appeared a few times. The V gene is TRBV12-3 or TRBV12-4, the J gene TRBJ2-3, with D perhaps TRBD1 (6 bases). The CDR3 is 14 amino acids. Trimming pared 5 bases from V and 1 base from J, leaving 10 bases between. The DNA for the CDR3 is TGTGCCAGCAGTCCTCACAGGGGCACAGATACGCAGTATTTT. Protein sequence: CASSPHRGTDTQYF.

The chain links TRBV6-6 to TRBJ1-5, with D possibly matching TRBD1 (5 bases). Between the trimmed V and J ends, which lost 5 bases and 6 bases, there was a span of 11 bases. CDR1 and CDR2 from the germline V gene are MNHNY and SVGAGI (reference sequence). This CDR3 has 13 residues. The CDR3 region is CASSDGRGQPQHF. CDR3 sequence (DNA): TGTGCCAGCAGTGACGGAAGGGGTCAGCCCCAGCATTTT.

This clonotype was detected a few times. The DNA for the CDR3 is TGTGCCAGCCTGGGACTAGCGGGCGAGCAGTACTTC. Protein sequence: CASLGLAGEQYF. The genes are TRBV2 and TRBJ2-7; 12 nucleotides align to TRBD2. The J segment lost 6 bases and the V segment lost 8 bases, leaving 2 bases of the junction unmatched. The CDR3 has 12 residues. The germline V gene has CDR1 SNHLY and CDR2 FYNNEI.

This clonotype is a singleton in its sample. The chain has TRBV29-1 and TRBJ2-5; TRBD2 matches 8 bases. With V trimmed by 7 bases and J by 7 bases, 11 bases remained unmatched. Germline CDR1 reads SQVTM; CDR2 reads ANQGSEA. The CDR3 has 13 amino acids. The CDR3 here is CSADGGGLGTQYF. The CDR3, as DNA: TGCAGCGCCGACGGGGGGGGGCTTGGGACCCAGTACTTC.

This chain connects TRBV11-2 to TRBJ2-7; 9 bases agree with TRBD2. The CDR3 totals 16 residues. CDR1 SGHAT and CDR2 FQNNGV come from the germline V gene. The J segment lost 0 bases and the V segment lost 1 base, leaving 4 bases of the junction unmatched. The CDR3 spells CASSLAGGRGSYEQYF. The CDR3 DNA follows: TGTGCCAGCAGCTTAGCGGGCGGGAGGGGCTCCTACGAGCAGTACTTC.

This clonotype has a handful of counts. The rearrangement uses TRBV29-1 and TRBJ2-7; D is unresolved. Trimming pared 6 bases from V and 4 bases from J, leaving 19 bases between. The CDR3 has 14 residues. Germline lookup yields CDR1 SQVTM and CDR2 ANQGSEA. This CDR3 is CSVLSRSVVYEQYF. CDR3 coding DNA: TGCAGCGTCTTGAGTAGGTCGGTCGTTTACGAGCAGTACTTC.

This rearrangement joins TRBV9 to TRBJ2-1, with 7 bases matching TRBD2. Germline assignment: CDR1 SGDLS and CDR2 YYNGEE. Germline trimming cut 1 base from V and 5 bases from J; bases unmatched to any gene: 6. The CDR3 consists of 15 residues. The CDR3 reads CASSVSGANDNEQFF. As DNA, the CDR3 is TGTGCCAGCAGCGTAAGCGGGGCTAACGACAATGAGCAGTTCTTC.

The V gene is TRBV27, the J gene TRBJ2-1, with a tentative D call TRBD2 (6 bases). The CDR3 consists of 15 residues. Germline CDR1 MNHEY, CDR2 SMNVEV (reference sequence). Trimming took off 2 bases at V and 7 bases at J, with 15 bases between the two ends. CDR3 amino acids: CASSLGAGTRNEQFF. The CDR3 DNA reads as TGTGCCAGCAGTTTAGGGGCGGGGACCAGGAATGAGCAGTTCTTC.

The chain carries TRBV25-1 and TRBJ1-1; D is uncertain. The CDR3 runs to 12 residues. Germline loops: CDR1 MGHDK, CDR2 SYGVNS. The germline V and J ends were trimmed by 9 bases and 3 bases, with 11 bases remaining between them. The CDR3 is CASGSRDTEAFF. CDR3 bases: TGTGCCAGTGGATCTAGGGACACTGAAGCTTTCTTT.

In its sample, this clonotype was seen a few times. The chain uses TRBV3-1 and TRBJ2-1; D ambiguous. CDR1 LGHDT and CDR2 YNNKEL come from the germline V gene (reference sequence). The CDR3 loop spans 12 amino acids. The ends were cut back, 2 bases at V and 9 bases at J, with 8 bases in the middle. The CDR3 DNA sequence: TGTGCCAGCAGCCAACGGTCAGTTGAGCAGTTCTTC. Translation gives CASSQRSVEQFF.

The chain recombines TRBV7-2 with TRBJ2-3; 11 nucleotides match TRBD2. The CDR3 has 15 amino acids. The germline gives CDR1 SGHTA, CDR2 FQGNSA. With 5 bases clipped from V and 5 bases from J, the junction kept 6 bases outside the gene matches. The CDR3 is CASSISGRAVDTQYF. Here the CDR3 DNA reads TGTGCCAGCAGCATTAGCGGGAGGGCCGTAGATACGCAGTATTTT.

This clonotype was picked up one time. V and J are TRBV4-2 and TRBJ2-4, with a possible D match to TRBD2 (6 bases). The end of the DNA aligns better with TRBJ2-7, so the J call may be wrong. The CDR3 is 16 amino acids. From germline, CDR1 is LGHNA and CDR2 YNFKEQ. The DNA for the CDR3 is TGTGCCAGCAGCCAAGAAGGGCCCGGGGGATACGACGAGCAGTACTTC. Translation: CASSQEGPGGYDEQYF.

This clonotype was recorded once. The chain uses TRBV29-1 and TRBJ2-4; maybe TRBD1 (7 bases). Matching the DNA end better, TRBJ2-7 makes the J call doubtful. Germline CDR1 SQVTM, CDR2 ANQGSEA. The CDR3 spans 18 residues. DNA for the CDR3: TGCAGCGGGCGCTGGGACCCCAAATCCTCCAGGGGGGAGTACGAGCAGTACTTC. It encodes CSGRWDPKSSRGEYEQYF.